This section outlines one TCR beta chain sequence together with its context. Its binding antigen is unknown. Base qualities are not provided; no much larger clone lies one nucleotide away. This entry is derived from a study of long-term antiretroviral therapy in people with HIV (dated by TCRdb to about 2022). Concerning the study at large: The earliest samples were collected about a decade before the 2015 WHO recommendation for immediate ART, when ART was typically delayed until CD4 counts fell. Among the 30 to 35 participants with HIV, more than ten were female. A retrospective serial study tested whether ART initiation and durable HIV suppression were associated with changes in peripheral blood TRB repertoire composition and diversity. No cross-contamination during QIAcube processing was shown when test extractions of a monoclonal T-cell line were performed alongside approximately 32 polyclonal samples. A total of 150 to 200 cryopreserved PBMC samples came from 25 to 35 adults with confirmed HIV infection and were collected serially over a mean of roughly six years (range 1-12). Overall study results and their limits: Unsorted PBMC were profiled instead of sorted CD4+ and CD8+ T cells because pre-ART samples had limited cell numbers. The samples span the years 2004 to 2017, and the ART regimens used may be less effective than current regimens. A significant increase in TRB diversity was found to be associated with ART initiation, although TRB diversity was observed to remain significantly below that of transplant donor controls even after long-term ART. CDR3 length ranges in HIV repertoires were narrower than in controls, and network structure suggested an antigen-experienced repertoire with only a slight naive shift after ART. No data were available on ART adherence, viral resistance or therapy changes, limiting inferences about post-ART repertoire changes. Expanded TRB clones identified before ART initiation dominated the repertoire across all time points, though the dominance fluctuated and decreased in many PLHIV after ART. Limited PBMC availability meant only the TCR beta chain was sequenced, without alpha chain pairing.

The V and J ends are trimmed by 5 bases and 3 bases, leaving 13 bases between them. From the germline V gene (reference sequence), CDR1 is LNHDA and CDR2 is SQIVND. Including the terminal cysteine and phenylalanine, the CDR3 comprises 14 residues. This entry keeps only the CDR3 DNA: 42 bases, framed from base 1. Inclusion was restricted to participants for whom at least one PBMC sample before ART initiation and at least two post-ART samples were available. Every participant with HIV received treatment in the United States of America. Before DNA extraction, cryopreserved samples containing about 0.95-10 million PBMC were thawed and washed. At the time of the earliest PBMC sample for each participant with HIV, ages ranged from about 23 to 60 years. PBMC samples from each participant spanned 1-4 timepoints before ART initiation and 2-8 timepoints after ART initiation, with a median of 7 samples. For every participant, serial HIV viral load, CD4+ T-cell count, ART history and demographic data were obtained. Genomic DNA was extracted from unsorted PBMC with a Qiagen kit on a QIAcube, processed in batches of 12 samples.

The immunoSEQ hsTCRB v3.0 assay was used at survey level resolution to sequence the TRB variable region. A depth of about 40,000-55,000 T-cell genomes per sample was targeted for TRB sequencing. An Illumina MiSeq with a v3 150-cycle kit was used to sequence the pooled TRB libraries. The original pipeline was this. Analysis of repertoires was carried out in R inside a reproducible Nextflow workflow spanning QC, data transformation and analysis. Custom analyses were implemented in LymphoSeq2, an R package for AIRR-Seq data exploration. A handful of samples that yielded fewer than 5000 total TRB sequences were excluded, so that 188 HIV repertoires were analyzed. Among the approximately 190 retained HIV repertoires, 55 to 60 were collected before ART initiation and approximately 130 after ART initiation. Each repertoire was downsampled to 5000 TRB nucleotide sequences, and summary statistics were averaged across 100 downsampling iterations. TRB sequences were retained for analysis only if CDR3 regions of at least seven amino acids were present. Diversity was assessed using a clonality score derived from Shannon entropy and using the Gini coefficient. In the repertoire networks, any two of the top 5000 CDR3 amino acid sequences were connected whenever the two sequences differed by an edit distance of one. For TRB CDR3 amino acid sequences, antigen specificity groups and MHC restriction were predicted with GLIPH2. CDR3 amino acid sequences were matched against VDJdb and McPAS-TCR to flag known CMV, EBV, HIV or tissue antigen associations. Pre-ART, post-ART and control groups were compared with Wilcoxon signed-rank tests and Holm-Bonferroni correction. The table was pulled from immuneACCESS by TCRdb, which kept in-frame rearrangements only. Such tables lose some clones; where checked, under half of the loss comes from unresolved V genes, and the rest has no known cause. Clone size and V and J calls were adopted from that table, with D and trimming inferred from the DNA. The sample yields approximately 23,000 clones; over 75% were counted once. The ten most abundant clones make up 7.2% of the sample.

Sequenced material: unsorted PBMCs, taken 1.5 years after starting antiretroviral therapy. This TCR derives from a man aged 30 to 45 with HIV. This chain joins TRBV19 to TRBJ2-5; tentative D gene TRBD2, with 5 bases matching. The CDR3 corresponds to CASSRELIEETQYF. The nucleotide sequence reads as follows: TGTGCCAGTAGTCGGGAACTCATTGAAGAGACCCAGTACTTC.